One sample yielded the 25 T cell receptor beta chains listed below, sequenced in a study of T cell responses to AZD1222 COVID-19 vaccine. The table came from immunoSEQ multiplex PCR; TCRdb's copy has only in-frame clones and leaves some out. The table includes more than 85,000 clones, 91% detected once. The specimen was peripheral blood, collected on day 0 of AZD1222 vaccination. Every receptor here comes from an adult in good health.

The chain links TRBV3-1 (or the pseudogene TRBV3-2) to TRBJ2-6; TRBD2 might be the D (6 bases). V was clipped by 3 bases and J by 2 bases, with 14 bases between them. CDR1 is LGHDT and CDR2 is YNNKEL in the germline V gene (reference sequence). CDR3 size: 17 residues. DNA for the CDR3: TGTGCCAGCAGCCATTCGACACGGGGGACTGGGGCCAACGTCCTGACTTTC. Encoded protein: CASSHSTRGTGANVLTF.

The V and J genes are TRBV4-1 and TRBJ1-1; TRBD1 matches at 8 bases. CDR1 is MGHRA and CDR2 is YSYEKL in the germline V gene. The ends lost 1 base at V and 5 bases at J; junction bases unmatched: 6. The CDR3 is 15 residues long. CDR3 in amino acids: CASSQAHRGYTEAFF. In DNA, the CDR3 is TGCGCCAGCAGCCAAGCTCACAGGGGGTATACTGAAGCTTTCTTT.

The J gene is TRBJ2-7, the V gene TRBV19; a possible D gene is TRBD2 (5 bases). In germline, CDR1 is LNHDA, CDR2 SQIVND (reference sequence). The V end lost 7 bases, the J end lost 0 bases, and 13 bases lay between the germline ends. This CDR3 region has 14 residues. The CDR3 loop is CASKRDFSSYEQYF. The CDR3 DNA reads TGTGCCAGTAAGAGGGATTTTAGCTCCTACGAGCAGTACTTC.

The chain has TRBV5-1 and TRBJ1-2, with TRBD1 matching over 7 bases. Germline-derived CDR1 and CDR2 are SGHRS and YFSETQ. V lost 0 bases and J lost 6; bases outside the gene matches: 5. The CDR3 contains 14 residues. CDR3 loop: CASSLGQGHDGYTF. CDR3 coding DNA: TGCGCCAGCAGCTTGGGACAGGGCCACGATGGCTACACCTTC.

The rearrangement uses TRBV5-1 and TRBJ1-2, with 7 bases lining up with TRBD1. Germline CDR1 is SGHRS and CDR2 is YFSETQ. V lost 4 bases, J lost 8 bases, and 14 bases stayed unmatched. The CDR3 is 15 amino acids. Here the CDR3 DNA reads TGCGCCAGCAGCCCAACTCGGGACAGCGGCACGGGCTACACCTTC. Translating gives CASSPTRDSGTGYTF.

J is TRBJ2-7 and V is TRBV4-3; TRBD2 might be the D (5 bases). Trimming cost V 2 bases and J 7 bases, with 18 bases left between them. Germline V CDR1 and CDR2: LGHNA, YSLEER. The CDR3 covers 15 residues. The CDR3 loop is CASSQLDSQGSEQYF. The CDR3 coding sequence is TGCGCCAGCAGCCAATTGGACTCCCAAGGATCGGAGCAGTACTTC.

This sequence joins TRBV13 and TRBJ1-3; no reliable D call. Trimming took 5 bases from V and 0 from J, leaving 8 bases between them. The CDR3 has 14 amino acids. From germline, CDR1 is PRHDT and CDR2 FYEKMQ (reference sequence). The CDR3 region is CASSGRTSGNTIYF. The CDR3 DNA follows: TGTGCCAGCAGCGGACGGACCTCTGGAAACACCATATATTTT.

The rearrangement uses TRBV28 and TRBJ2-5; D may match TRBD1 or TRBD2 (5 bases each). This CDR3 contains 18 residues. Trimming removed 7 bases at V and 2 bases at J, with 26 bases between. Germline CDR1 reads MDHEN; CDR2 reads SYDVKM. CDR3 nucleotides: TGTGCCAGCAACCCCGTCTGGGGGTGGGTTGGTACGCAAGAGACCCAGTACTTC. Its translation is CASNPVWGWVGTQETQYF.

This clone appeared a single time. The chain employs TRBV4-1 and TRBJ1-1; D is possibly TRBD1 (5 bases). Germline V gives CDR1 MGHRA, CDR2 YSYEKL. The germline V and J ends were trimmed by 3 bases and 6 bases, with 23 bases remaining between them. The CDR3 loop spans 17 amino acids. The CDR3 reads CASSQGRQGQVHPEAFF. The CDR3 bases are TGCGCCAGCAGCCAGGGGAGGCAGGGCCAGGTGCACCCTGAAGCTTTCTTT.

CDR3 nucleotides: TGCGCCAGCAGCCATGAACACGGAAACACCATATATTTT. Its translation: CASSHEHGNTIYF. J is TRBJ1-3 and V is TRBV4-3; D uncertain. V was clipped by 3 bases and J by 4 bases, with 7 bases between them. This CDR3 spans 13 amino acids. CDR1 and CDR2 from the germline V gene are LGHNA and YSLEER.

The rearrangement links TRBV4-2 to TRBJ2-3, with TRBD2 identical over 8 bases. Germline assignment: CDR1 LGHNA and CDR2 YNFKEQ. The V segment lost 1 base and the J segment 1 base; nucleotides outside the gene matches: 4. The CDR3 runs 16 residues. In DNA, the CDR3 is TGTGCCAGCAGCCAAGCGGCTAGCGGGCGCACAGATACGCAGTATTTT. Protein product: CASSQAASGRTDTQYF.

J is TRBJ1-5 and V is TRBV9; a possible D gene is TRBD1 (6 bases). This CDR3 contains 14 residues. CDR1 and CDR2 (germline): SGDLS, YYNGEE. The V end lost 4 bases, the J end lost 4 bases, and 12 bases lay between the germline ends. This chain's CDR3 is CASSPEGGNQPQHF. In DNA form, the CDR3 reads TGTGCCAGCAGCCCCGAGGGGGGGAATCAGCCCCAGCATTTT.

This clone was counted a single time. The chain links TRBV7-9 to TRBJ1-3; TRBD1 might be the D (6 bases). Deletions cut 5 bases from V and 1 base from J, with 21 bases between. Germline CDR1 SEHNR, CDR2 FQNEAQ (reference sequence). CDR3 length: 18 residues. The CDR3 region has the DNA TGTGCCAGCAGCAACCGCGTCCCCGGGACAAAATCTGGAAACACCATATATTTT. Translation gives CASSNRVPGTKSGNTIYF.

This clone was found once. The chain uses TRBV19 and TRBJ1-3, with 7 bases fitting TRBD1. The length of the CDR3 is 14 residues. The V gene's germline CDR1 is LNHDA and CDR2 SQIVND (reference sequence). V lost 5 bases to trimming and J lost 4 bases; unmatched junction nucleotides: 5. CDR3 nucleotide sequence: TGTGCCAGTAGTGAACAGGGGTCGGGAAACACCATATATTTT. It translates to CASSEQGSGNTIYF.

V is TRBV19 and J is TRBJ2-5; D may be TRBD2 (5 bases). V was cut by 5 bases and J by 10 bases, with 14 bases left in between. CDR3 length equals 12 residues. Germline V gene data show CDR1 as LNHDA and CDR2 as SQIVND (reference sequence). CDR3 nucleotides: TGTGCCAGTAGTTCCAGCGGTGGGGACCAGTACTTC. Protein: CASSSSGGDQYF.

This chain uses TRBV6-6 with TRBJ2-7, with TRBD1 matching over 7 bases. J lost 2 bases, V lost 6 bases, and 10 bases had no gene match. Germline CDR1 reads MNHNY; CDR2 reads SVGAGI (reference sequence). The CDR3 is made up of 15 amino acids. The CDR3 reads CASSSGTARPYEQYF. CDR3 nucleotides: TGTGCCAGCAGCTCCGGGACAGCCCGTCCCTACGAGCAGTACTTC.

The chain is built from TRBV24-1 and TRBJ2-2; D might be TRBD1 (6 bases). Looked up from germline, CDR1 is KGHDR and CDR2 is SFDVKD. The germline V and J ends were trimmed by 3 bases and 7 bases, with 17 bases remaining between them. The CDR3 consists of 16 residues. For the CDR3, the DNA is TGTGCCACCAGTGATCCCAACAGGGCCTCGGGCGGGGAGCTGTTTTTT. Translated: CATSDPNRASGGELFF.

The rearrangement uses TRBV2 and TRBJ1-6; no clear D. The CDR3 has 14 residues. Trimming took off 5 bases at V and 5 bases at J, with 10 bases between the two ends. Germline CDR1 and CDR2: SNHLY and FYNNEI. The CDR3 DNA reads TGTGCCAGCAGTTTTAACCGCGATAATTCACCCCTCCACTTT. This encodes CASSFNRDNSPLHF. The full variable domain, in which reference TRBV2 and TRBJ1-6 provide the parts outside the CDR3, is EPEVTQTPSHQVTQMGQEVILRCVPISNHLYFYWYRQILGQKVEFLVSFYNNEISEKSEIFDDQFSVERPDGSNFTLKIRSTKLEDSAMYFCASSFNRDNSPLHFGNGTRLTVT.

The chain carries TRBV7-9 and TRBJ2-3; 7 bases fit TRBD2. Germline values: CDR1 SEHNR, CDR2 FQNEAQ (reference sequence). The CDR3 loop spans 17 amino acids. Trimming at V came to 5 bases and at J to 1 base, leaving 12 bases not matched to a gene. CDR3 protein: CASSLTTGLVGTDTQYF. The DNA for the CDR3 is TGTGCCAGCAGCCTAACGACCGGACTAGTTGGCACAGATACGCAGTATTTT.

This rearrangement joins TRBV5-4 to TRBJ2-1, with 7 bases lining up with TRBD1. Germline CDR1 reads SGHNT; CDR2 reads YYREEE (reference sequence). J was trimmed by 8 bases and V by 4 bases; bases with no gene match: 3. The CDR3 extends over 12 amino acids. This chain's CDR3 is CASSADRDEQFF. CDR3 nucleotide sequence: TGTGCCAGCAGCGCCGACAGGGATGAGCAGTTCTTC.

CDR3 sequence reads: CATSDPRGPDTQYF. CDR3 coding DNA: TGTGCCACCAGTGATCCTCGAGGACCAGATACGCAGTATTTT. The V gene is TRBV24-1, the J gene TRBJ2-3; D remains unclear. This CDR3 comprises 14 residues. The germline gives CDR1 KGHDR, CDR2 SFDVKD. V was trimmed by 3 bases and J by 4 bases, leaving 10 bases between them.

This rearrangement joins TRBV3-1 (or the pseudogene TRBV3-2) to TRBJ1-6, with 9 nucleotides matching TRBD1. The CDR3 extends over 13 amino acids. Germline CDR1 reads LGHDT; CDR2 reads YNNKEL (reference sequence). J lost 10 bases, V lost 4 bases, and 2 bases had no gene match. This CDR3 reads CASSRTGDSPLHF. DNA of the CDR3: TGTGCCAGCAGCCGGACAGGGGACTCACCCCTCCACTTT.

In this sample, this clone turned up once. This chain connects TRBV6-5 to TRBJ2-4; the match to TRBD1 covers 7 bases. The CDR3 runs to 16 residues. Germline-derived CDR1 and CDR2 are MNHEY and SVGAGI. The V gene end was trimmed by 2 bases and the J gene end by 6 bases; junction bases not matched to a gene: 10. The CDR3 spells CASSYRGRGVGNIQYF. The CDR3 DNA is TGTGCCAGCAGTTACAGGGGGCGCGGAGTAGGAAACATTCAGTACTTC.

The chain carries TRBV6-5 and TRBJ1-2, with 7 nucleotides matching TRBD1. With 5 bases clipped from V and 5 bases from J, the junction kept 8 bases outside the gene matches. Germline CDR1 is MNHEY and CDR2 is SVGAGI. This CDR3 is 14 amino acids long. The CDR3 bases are TGTGCCAGCAGTCCTCGTCAGGGGGAGTATGGCTACACCTTC. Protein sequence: CASSPRQGEYGYTF.

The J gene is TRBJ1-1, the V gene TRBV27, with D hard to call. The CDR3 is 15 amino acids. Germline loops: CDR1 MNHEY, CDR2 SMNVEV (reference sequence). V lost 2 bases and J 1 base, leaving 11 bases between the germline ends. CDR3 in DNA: TGTGCCAGCAGTTTAATTCCGGGAGCGAACACTGAAGCTTTCTTT. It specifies CASSLIPGANTEAFF.